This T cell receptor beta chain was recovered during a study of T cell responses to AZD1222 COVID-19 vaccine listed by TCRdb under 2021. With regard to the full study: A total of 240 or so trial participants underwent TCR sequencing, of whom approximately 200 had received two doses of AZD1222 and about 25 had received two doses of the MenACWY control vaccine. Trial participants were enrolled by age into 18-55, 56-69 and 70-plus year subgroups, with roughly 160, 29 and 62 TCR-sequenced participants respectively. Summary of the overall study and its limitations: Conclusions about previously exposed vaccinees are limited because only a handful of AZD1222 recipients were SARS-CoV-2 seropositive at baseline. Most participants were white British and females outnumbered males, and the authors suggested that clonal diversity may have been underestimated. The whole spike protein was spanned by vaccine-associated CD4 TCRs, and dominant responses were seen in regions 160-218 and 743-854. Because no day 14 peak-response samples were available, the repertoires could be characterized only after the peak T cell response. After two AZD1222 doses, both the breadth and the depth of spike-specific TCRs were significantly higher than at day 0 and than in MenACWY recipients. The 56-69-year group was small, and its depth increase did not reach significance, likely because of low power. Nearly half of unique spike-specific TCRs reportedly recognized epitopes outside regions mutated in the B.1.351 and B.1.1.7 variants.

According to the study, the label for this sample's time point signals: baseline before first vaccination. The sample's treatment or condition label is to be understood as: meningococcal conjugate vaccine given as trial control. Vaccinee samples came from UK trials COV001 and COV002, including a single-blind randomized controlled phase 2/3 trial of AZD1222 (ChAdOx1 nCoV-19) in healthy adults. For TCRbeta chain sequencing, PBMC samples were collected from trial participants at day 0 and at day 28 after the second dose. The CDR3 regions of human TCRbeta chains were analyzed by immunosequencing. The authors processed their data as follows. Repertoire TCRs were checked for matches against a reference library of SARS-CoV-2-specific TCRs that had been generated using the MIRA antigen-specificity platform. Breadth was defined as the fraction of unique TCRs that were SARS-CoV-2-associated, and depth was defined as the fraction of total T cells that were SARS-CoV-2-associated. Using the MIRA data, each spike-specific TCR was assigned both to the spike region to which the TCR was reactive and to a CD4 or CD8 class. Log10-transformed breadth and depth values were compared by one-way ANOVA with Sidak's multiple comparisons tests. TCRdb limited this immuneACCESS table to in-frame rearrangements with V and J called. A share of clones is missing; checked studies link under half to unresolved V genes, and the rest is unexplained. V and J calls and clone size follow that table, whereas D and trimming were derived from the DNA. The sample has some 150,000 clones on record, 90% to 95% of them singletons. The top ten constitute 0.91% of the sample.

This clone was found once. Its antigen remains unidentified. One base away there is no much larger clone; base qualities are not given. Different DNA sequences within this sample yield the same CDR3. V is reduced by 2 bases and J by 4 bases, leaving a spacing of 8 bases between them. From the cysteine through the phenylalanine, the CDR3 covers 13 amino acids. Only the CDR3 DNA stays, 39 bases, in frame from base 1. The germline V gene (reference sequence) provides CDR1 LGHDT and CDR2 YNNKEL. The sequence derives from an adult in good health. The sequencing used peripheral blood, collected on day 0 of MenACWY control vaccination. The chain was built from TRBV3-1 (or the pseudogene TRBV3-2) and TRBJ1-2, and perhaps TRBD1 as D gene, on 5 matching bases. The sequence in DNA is TGTGCCAGCAGCCAACAAGGGGCCTATGGCTACACCTTC. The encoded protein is CASSQQGAYGYTF.